A single sample gave rise to the 2 T cell receptor beta chains below, sequenced in a study of blood T cell repertoires in COVID-19 (dated by TCRdb to the early 2020s). The library was prepared using the immunoSEQ multiplex PCR assay. This is the immuneACCESS table as TCRdb keeps it, with only in-frame sequences that have V and J called. A part of the clones is gone; compared with another copy, unresolved V genes explain less than half, and the rest is unexplained. Across this sample there are around 30,000 clones, with roughly 73% seen only once. The top ten clones comprise 7.5% to 8% of the sample. The sample comprised peripheral blood. The source of these receptors is a woman in her sixties or seventies with active or convalescent COVID-19.

The V call is TRBV5-1, the J call TRBJ1-4; TRBD1 is a possible D gene (6 bases). Germline CDR1 reads SGHRS; CDR2 reads YFSETQ. This CDR3 has 17 amino acids. Trimming left V 2 bases short and J 5 bases short, with 19 bases between. In DNA form, the CDR3 reads TGCGCCAGCAGCTTTGGAGAAACAGGGACGGGGAATGAAAAACTGTTTTTT. It codes for CASSFGETGTGNEKLFF.

The count of this clone is one. The chain recombines TRBV7-8 with TRBJ1-2; TRBD1 aligns across 9 bases. Germline CDR1 is SGHVS and CDR2 is FQNEAQ. This CDR3 contains 13 residues. The junction had 4 bases not matched to a gene; V was cut back by 5 bases and J by 6 bases. CDR3 coding DNA: TGTGCCAGCAGCCGGGACAGGGTGAATGGCTACACCTTC. Residues: CASSRDRVNGYTF. The whole variable domain, remainder taken from reference TRBV7-8 and TRBJ1-2, is GAGVSQSPRYKVAKRGQDVALRCDPISGHVSLFWYQQALGQGPEFLTYFQNEAQLDKSGLPSDRFFAERPEGSVSTLKIQRTQQEDSAVYLCASSRDRVNGYTFGSGTRLTVV.